This T cell receptor (beta chain) stems from a study of T cell changes during pregnancy in multiple sclerosis. This clone has a handful of counts. Sequencing used immunoSEQ multiplex PCR; TCRdb keeps in-frame clones, though not all of them. The repertoire includes some 44,000 clones, around nine tenths of them detected once, and under 0.9% sits in the top ten. There are 14 residues in the CDR3. Germline V gives CDR1 MNHNS, CDR2 SASEGT. V lost 7 bases and J lost 3; bases outside the gene matches: 7. The chain uses TRBV6-1 and TRBJ1-1; 8 bases match TRBD1. The material sequenced was CD4+ T cells from peripheral blood mononuclear cells, taken after pregnancy. The sequence came from a female donor with multiple sclerosis, enrolled in a pregnancy study. For the CDR3, the DNA is TGTGCCAGCACCATAGGGACAGGCGACACTGAAGCTTTCTTT. Translated: CASTIGTGDTEAFF.